Given below is one TCR beta chain in context. The source of the sample is a study of blood T cell repertoires in COVID-19. At the level of the study: Collection of acute and convalescent COVID-19 samples took place in the United States, Italy and Spain. PBMCs, B-cell-depleted T cells, or T cells provided the cDNA or gDNA that made up the material.

Original methodology: Reference gene primers were amplified, and this amplification served to estimate nucleated cell counts. Clones were read by immunoSEQ multiplex PCR, and TCRdb kept only the in-frame ones, dropping some. V, J and clone size derive from that table, while D and trimming were established from the DNA sequence. The data contain under 250,000 clones, roughly 82% of them singletons. This receptor was taken from a human donor in a cohort sampled during active COVID-19. Sequenced: peripheral blood.

CDR3 nucleotide sequence: TGCGCCAGCAGGACGGCAGGGGACGCTGCGAACACCGGGGAGCTGTTTTTT. Its protein is CASRTAGDAANTGELFF. The genes are TRBV5-1 and TRBJ2-2; a possible D gene is TRBD1 (6 bases). This CDR3 comprises 17 residues. Germline V gene sequence: CDR1 SGHRS, CDR2 YFSETQ. Between the trimmed V and J ends, which lost 5 bases and 0 bases, there was a span of 17 bases. The entire variable domain, with the rest obtained from reference TRBV5-1 and TRBJ2-2, is as follows: KAGVTQTPRYLIKTRGQQVTLSCSPISGHRSVSWYQQTPGQGLQFLFEYFSETQRNKGNFPGRFSGRQFSNSRSEMNVSTLELGDSALYLCASRTAGDAANTGELFFGEGSRLTVL.